This T cell receptor beta chain appears in the sequencing data of a study of CD8 T cells in ankylosing spondylitis. Study findings and constraints: Within peripheral blood, clones linked to disease were CD8+ and relatively rare. Some motif variants were previously reported in reactive arthritis synovial fluid and blood. Enrichment of disease-linked clones was reportedly significant in matched ankylosing spondylitis synovial fluid. Characteristic of ankylosing spondylitis blood, it appeared, was a TCR beta motif comprising roughly eight highly homologous variants.

Germline CDR1 is LNHNV and CDR2 is YYDKDF (reference sequence). V lost 4 bases and J lost 3, with 9 bases in between. The length of the CDR3 is 13 residues. Quantitative 5'-RACE with molecular barcodes was used to make the TCR beta libraries. Each CDR3 protein is one row after TCRdb ran MiXCR on the 5' RACE reads. The table lists a few hundred thousand distinct CDR3 sequences, roughly an eighth of them singletons. With respect to this clonotype: Its target is unknown.

The sequencing sample was made of blood, either unsorted or a sorted T cell fraction (not recorded which). The TCR comes from a male donor with ankylosing spondylitis. V gene TRBV15 combines with J gene TRBJ1-1; D is unresolved. The CDR3 nucleotides are TGTGCCACCAGCAAGCGGAGGGACACTGAAGCTTTCTTT. It translates to CATSKRRDTEAFF.